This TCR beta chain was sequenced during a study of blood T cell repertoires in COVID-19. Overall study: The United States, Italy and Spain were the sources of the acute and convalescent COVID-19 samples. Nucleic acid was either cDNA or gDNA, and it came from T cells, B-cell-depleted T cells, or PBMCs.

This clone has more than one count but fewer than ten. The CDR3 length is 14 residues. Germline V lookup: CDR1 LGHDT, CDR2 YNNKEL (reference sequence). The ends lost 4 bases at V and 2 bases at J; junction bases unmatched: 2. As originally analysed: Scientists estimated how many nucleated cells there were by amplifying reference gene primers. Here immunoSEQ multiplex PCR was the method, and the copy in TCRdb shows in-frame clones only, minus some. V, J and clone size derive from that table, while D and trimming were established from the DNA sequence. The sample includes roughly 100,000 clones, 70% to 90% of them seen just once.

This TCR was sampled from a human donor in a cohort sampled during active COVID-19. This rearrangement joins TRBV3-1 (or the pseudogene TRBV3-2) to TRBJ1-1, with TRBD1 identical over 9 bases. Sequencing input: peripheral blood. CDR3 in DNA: TGTGCCAGCAGCCTACAGGGGGCCAACACTGAAGCTTTCTTT. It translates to CASSLQGANTEAFF.